The 15 T cell receptor beta chains given below trace back to one sample, sequenced in a study of blood T cell repertoires in COVID-19. Sequencing used immunoSEQ multiplex PCR; TCRdb keeps in-frame clones, though not all of them. The sample includes about 64,000 clones, approximately 78% seen only once; the top ten take more than 13%. The specimen was peripheral blood. The receptor set was obtained from a man older than 75 with acute or convalescent COVID-19.

This clone was seen a handful of times. The rearrangement joins TRBV7-2 to TRBJ1-1; D remains unclear. CDR3 length: 15 amino acids. CDR1 is SGHTA and CDR2 is FQGNSA in the germline V gene. Trimming shortened V by 1 base and J by 1 base, and 10 bases separated the two germline ends. The CDR3 reads CASSLVPVPNTEAFF. DNA for the CDR3: TGTGCCAGCAGCTTAGTCCCAGTTCCGAACACTGAAGCTTTCTTT.

This chain links TRBV3-1 (or the pseudogene TRBV3-2) with TRBJ2-7, with 9 bases identical to TRBD1. V lost 2 bases to trimming and J lost 5 bases; unmatched junction nucleotides: 7. CDR1 is LGHDT and CDR2 is YNNKEL in the germline V gene (reference sequence). The CDR3 loop spans 15 amino acids. The CDR3 region is CASSQSGTGFDEQYF. The DNA of the CDR3 is TGTGCCAGCAGCCAATCCGGGACAGGGTTCGACGAGCAGTACTTC.

The chain recombines TRBV3-1 (or the pseudogene TRBV3-2) with TRBJ1-5; no definite D call. The CDR3 length is 14 residues. Trimming cost V 2 bases and J 3 bases, with 8 bases left between them. CDR1 is LGHDT, CDR2 YNNKEL, per germline (reference sequence). The CDR3 spells CASSQSDTNQPQHF. CDR3 nucleotides: TGTGCCAGCAGCCAATCAGACACCAATCAGCCCCAGCATTTT.

The chain links TRBV3-1 (or the pseudogene TRBV3-2) to TRBJ2-5, with 10 bases that match TRBD2. V trimming: 1 base; J trimming: 3 bases; junction bases outside the gene matches: 8. Germline CDR1 LGHDT, CDR2 YNNKEL (reference sequence). The CDR3 has 17 residues. CDR3 coding DNA: TGTGCCAGCAGCCAAGGTAAACTAGCGGGGCACGAAGAGACCCAGTACTTC. This sequence encodes CASSQGKLAGHEETQYF.

The rearrangement uses TRBV14 and TRBJ2-2; a possible D gene is TRBD2 (6 bases). Germline CDR1 SGHDN, CDR2 FVKESK. Trimming pared 4 bases from V and 1 base from J, leaving 7 bases between. CDR3 length: 14 residues. The CDR3 protein is CASSRGVNTGELFF. The DNA for the CDR3 is TGTGCCAGCAGCCGGGGGGTGAACACCGGGGAGCTGTTTTTT.

Only a few counts were recorded for this clone. This sequence joins TRBV5-1 and TRBJ2-2, with TRBD1 matching over 7 bases. The CDR3 is 16 residues long. J gave up 6 bases and V 3 bases, and 11 bases lay outside the gene matches. Germline V CDR1 and CDR2: SGHRS, YFSETQ. This chain's CDR3 is CASSSKAGTEAGELFF. CDR3 nucleotide sequence: TGCGCCAGCAGCTCAAAAGCCGGGACAGAGGCCGGGGAGCTGTTTTTT.

The chain combines TRBV6-6 with TRBJ1-4; D possibly corresponds to TRBD1 (6 bases). The CDR3 extends over 14 amino acids. Germline V gene lookup returns CDR1 MNHNY and CDR2 SVGAGI (reference sequence). The germline V and J ends were trimmed by 4 bases and 2 bases, with 8 bases remaining between them. The CDR3, as DNA: TGTGCCAGCAGTTTCACAGGGACTAATGAAAAACTGTTTTTT. It yields the protein CASSFTGTNEKLFF.

This chain links TRBV13 with TRBJ1-2; tentatively, D is TRBD1 (6 bases). This CDR3 is built from 14 residues. The germline CDR1 and CDR2 sequences are PRHDT and FYEKMQ (reference sequence). The ends were cut back, 5 bases at V and 4 bases at J, with 14 bases in the middle. CDR3 DNA sequence: TGTGCCAGCAGCGCTGGACAGATCGGCTATGGCTACACCTTC. Protein: CASSAGQIGYGYTF.

The gene calls are TRBV11-2 and TRBJ1-5; tentatively, D is TRBD1 (5 bases). The germline V gene has CDR1 SGHAT and CDR2 FQNNGV. This CDR3 region has 15 residues. V lost 5 bases and J 2 bases, leaving 13 bases between the germline ends. This CDR3 is CASSRAGGGNQPQHF. CDR3 sequence (DNA): TGTGCCAGCAGCCGCGCCGGGGGAGGCAATCAGCCCCAGCATTTT.

V usage is TRBV18 and J usage is TRBJ2-2; a weak D match, TRBD1 (6 bases). V was shortened by 3 bases and J by 1 base, with 9 bases between the two germline ends. The germline V gene encodes CDR1 KGHSH and CDR2 LQKENI. The CDR3 is made up of 15 amino acids. The CDR3: CASSPQGWNTGELFF. The CDR3 DNA reads as TGTGCCAGCTCACCGCAGGGGTGGAACACCGGGGAGCTGTTTTTT.

The chain recombines TRBV5-1 with TRBJ2-6; D is unresolved. V was pared by 0 bases and J by 0 bases, with 4 bases between. The CDR3 is made up of 15 amino acids. Germline CDR1 is SGHRS and CDR2 is YFSETQ. The CDR3 DNA follows: TGCGCCAGCAGCTTGGCCGTCTCTGGGGCCAACGTCCTGACTTTC. Protein: CASSLAVSGANVLTF.

V usage is TRBV6-1 and J usage is TRBJ1-4, with 10 bases aligning to TRBD1. V shed 0 bases, J shed 6 bases, and the junction held 7 bases outside the gene matches. Germline V CDR1 and CDR2: MNHNS, SASEGT. The CDR3 contains 17 residues. CDR3 region: CASSEAGQGRFYEKLFF. The CDR3 DNA reads as TGTGCCAGCAGTGAAGCGGGACAGGGGAGGTTTTATGAAAAACTGTTTTTT.

This clone was counted a single time. The chain carries TRBV18 and TRBJ2-3; TRBD2 matches at 7 bases. Germline V gene lookup returns CDR1 KGHSH and CDR2 LQKENI. The CDR3 runs 14 residues. Trimming took 6 bases from V and 8 from J; bases not matched to a gene: 11. The CDR3 bases are TGTGCCAGCTCCCCAAGTCCCTCTAGCGGTACGCAGTATTTT. Translated: CASSPSPSSGTQYF.

The chain combines TRBV14 with TRBJ1-1; no clear D gene. This CDR3 has 14 residues. Germline V gene data show CDR1 as SGHDN and CDR2 as FVKESK. The V and J ends lost 0 bases and 6 bases respectively, with 11 bases between them. The CDR3 DNA sequence: TGTGCCAGCAGCCAAGAATCGGGGAGGGCTGAAGCTTTCTTT. The encoded protein is CASSQESGRAEAFF.

The V gene is TRBV18, the J gene TRBJ2-1; 11 positions agree with TRBD1. The V and J ends lost 3 bases and 9 bases, in that order; junction bases with no gene match: 10. Germline lookup yields CDR1 KGHSH and CDR2 LQKENI. CDR3 size: 16 residues. The CDR3 DNA follows: TGTGCCAGCTCACCCTCTGGACAGGGGGCCGTCGGTGAGCAGTTCTTC. It codes for CASSPSGQGAVGEQFF.